This T cell receptor (beta chain) was sequenced in a study of vaccination effects on CD4 cells after COVID-19. General study findings and limits: Late post-vaccination, clones induced by infection and those induced by vaccine underwent marked clonal contraction.

The CDR3 loop spans 14 amino acids. V dropped 1 base and J dropped 1 base, with 6 bases sitting between them. The germline CDR1 and CDR2 sequences are MNHNS and SASEGT. Measured with immunoSEQ multiplex PCR; TCRdb has only the in-frame clones, and not every one. The data show under 55,000 clones, around 70% seen once. Isolating CD4+ T cells followed approximately 9 days of culture. Either the BNT162b2 or mRNA-1273 vaccine was given to participants in two doses. Testing of the vaccine recipients showed negative nucleocapsid antibodies and no prior SARS-CoV-2 infection. Fresh IL-2-containing medium replaced half the medium on days 3 and 7. Comment on this clone: The antigen remains unidentified.

Sequencing used CD4+ T cells from PBMCs cultured without peptide, obtained after COVID-19 vaccination. This receptor was identified in a human donor who received a COVID-19 vaccine. The chain has TRBV6-1 and TRBJ2-3; weak D call: TRBD1 (5 bases). In nucleotides, the CDR3 is TGTGCCAGCAGTGAAGGGGGCCGCACAGATACGCAGTATTTT. This translates into CASSEGGRTDTQYF.